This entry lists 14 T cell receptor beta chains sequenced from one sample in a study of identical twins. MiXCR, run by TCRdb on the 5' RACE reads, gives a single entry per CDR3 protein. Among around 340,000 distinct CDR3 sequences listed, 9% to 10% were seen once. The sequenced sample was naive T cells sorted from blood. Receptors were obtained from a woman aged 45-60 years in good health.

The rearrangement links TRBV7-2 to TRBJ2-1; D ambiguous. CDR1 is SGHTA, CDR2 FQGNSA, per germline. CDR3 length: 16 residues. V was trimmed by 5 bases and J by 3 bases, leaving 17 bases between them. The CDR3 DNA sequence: TGTGCCAGCAGCCACAGAAGGCACCCATTCTACAATGAGCAGTTCTTC. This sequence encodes CASSHRRHPFYNEQFF.

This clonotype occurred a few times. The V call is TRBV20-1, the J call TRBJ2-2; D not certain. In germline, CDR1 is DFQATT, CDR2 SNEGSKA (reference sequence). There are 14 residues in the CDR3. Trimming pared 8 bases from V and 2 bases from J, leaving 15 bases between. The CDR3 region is CSTEPPGNTGELFF. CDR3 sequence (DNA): TGCAGTACAGAGCCCCCAGGCAACACCGGGGAGCTGTTTTTT.

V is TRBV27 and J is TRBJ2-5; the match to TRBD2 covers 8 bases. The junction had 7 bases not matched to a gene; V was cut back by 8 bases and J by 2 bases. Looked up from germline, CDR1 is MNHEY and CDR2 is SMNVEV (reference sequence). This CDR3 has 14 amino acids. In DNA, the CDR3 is TGTGCCAGCTCCCCCCGGGAGGGGCAAGAGACCCAGTACTTC. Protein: CASSPREGQETQYF.

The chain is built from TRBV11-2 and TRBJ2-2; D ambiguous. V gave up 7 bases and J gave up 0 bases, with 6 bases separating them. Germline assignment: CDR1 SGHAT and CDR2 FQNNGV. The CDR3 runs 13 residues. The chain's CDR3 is CASTDANTGELFF. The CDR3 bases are TGTGCCAGCACGGACGCGAACACCGGGGAGCTGTTTTTT.

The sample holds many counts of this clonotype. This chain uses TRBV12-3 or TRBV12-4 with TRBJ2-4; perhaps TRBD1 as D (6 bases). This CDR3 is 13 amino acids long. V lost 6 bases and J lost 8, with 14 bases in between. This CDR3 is CASRDHRVDIQYF. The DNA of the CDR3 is TGTGCCAGCAGGGACCACAGGGTAGACATTCAGTACTTC.

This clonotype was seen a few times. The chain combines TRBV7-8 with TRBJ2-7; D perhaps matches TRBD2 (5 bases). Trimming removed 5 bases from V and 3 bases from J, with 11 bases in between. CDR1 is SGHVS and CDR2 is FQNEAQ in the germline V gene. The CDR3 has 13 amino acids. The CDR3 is CASSKLRDYEQYV. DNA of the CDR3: TGTGCCAGCAGCAAACTCCGGGACTACGAGCAGTACGTC.

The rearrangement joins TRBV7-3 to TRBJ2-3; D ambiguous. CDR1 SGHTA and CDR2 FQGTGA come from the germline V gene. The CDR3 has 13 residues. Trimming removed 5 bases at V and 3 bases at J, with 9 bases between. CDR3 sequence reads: CASSPQRTDTQYF. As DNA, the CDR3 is TGTGCCAGCAGCCCCCAGCGAACAGATACGCAGTATTTT.

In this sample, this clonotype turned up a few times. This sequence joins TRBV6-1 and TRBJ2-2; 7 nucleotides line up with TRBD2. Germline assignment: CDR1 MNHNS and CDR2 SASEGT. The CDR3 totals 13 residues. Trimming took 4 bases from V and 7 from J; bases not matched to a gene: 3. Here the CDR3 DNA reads TGTGCCAGCAGTGGGGAGGGCGTCGGGGAGCTGTTTTTT. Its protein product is CASSGEGVGELFF.

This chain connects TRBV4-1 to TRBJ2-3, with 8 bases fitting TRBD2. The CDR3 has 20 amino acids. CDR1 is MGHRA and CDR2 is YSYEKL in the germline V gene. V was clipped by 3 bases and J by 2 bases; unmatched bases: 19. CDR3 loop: CASSQPRRAGGAILTDTQYF. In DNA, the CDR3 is TGCGCCAGCAGCCAGCCGAGGAGGGCGGGAGGCGCTATCCTCACAGATACGCAGTATTTT.

The CDR3 DNA reads as TGTGCCTGGAGTGTTTCAGGATCCACGCAGTATTTT. This gives the protein CAWSVSGSTQYF. V and J are TRBV30 and TRBJ2-3; D gene unclear. V lost 0 bases and J 9 bases, leaving 10 bases between the germline ends. The length of the CDR3 is 12 residues. The germline V gene has CDR1 GTSNPN and CDR2 SVGIG (reference sequence).

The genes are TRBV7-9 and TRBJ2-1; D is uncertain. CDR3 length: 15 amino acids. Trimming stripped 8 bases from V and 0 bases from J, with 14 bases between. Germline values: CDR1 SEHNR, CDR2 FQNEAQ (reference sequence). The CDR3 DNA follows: TGTGCCAGCTCCGACCCGGAGAGCTCCTACAATGAGCAGTTCTTC. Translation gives CASSDPESSYNEQFF.

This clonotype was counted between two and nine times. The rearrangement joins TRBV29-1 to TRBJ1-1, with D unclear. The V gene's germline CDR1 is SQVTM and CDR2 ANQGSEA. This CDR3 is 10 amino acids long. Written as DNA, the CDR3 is TGCAGAGCGGTTGGTTCTGAAGCTTTCTTT. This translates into CRAVGSEAFF.

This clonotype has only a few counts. The CDR3 DNA sequence: TGTGCCAGCAGCGTAGGGTATTTCAGGAGTTACTATGGCTACACCTTC. Residues: CASSVGYFRSYYGYTF. The J gene is TRBJ1-2, the V gene TRBV9; the D is unclear. The V gene lost 0 bases and the J gene lost 3 bases, with 15 bases spanning the gap. The CDR3 sequence is 16 residues long. Germline V gives CDR1 SGDLS, CDR2 YYNGEE.

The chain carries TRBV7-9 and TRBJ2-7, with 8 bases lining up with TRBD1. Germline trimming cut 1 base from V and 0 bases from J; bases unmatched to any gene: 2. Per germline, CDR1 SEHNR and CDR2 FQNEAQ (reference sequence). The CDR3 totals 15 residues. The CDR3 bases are TGTGCCAGCAGCTTAGGGACAGGGAGCTCCTACGAGCAGTACGTC. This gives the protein CASSLGTGSSYEQYV.